Following are 18 T cell receptor beta chains from one sample sequenced in a study of blood T cell repertoires in COVID-19. TCRdb's table, derived via immunoSEQ multiplex PCR, lists solely in-frame clones and lacks some. The sample consists of 200,000 to 300,000 clones, approximately 86% of them appearing once. Sequencing was carried out using peripheral blood. The origin of the receptors is a man older than 75 with acute or convalescent COVID-19.

The V gene is TRBV28, the J gene TRBJ2-2, with D maybe TRBD1 (6 bases). Germline V lookup: CDR1 MDHEN, CDR2 SYDVKM. The CDR3 contains 15 residues. V was shortened by 6 bases and J by 10 bases, with 21 bases between the two germline ends. In DNA form, the CDR3 reads TGTGCCAGCAGCCTCCGGGACATCGTTCACCCGGAGCTGTTTTTT. Amino acids: CASSLRDIVHPELFF.

J is TRBJ1-5 and V is TRBV19, with D perhaps TRBD1 (6 bases). The CDR3 extends over 13 amino acids. The V end lost 8 bases, the J end lost 0 bases, and 8 bases lay between the germline ends. Germline V gene data show CDR1 as LNHDA and CDR2 as SQIVND (reference sequence). CDR3 residues: CASSGDSNQPQHF. CDR3 DNA sequence: TGTGCCAGTTCAGGGGATAGCAATCAGCCCCAGCATTTT. Full variable domain (missing parts from reference TRBV19 and TRBJ1-5): DGGITQSPKYLFRKEGQNVTLSCEQNLNHDAMYWYRQDPGQGLRLIYYSQIVNDFQKGDIAEGYSVSREKKESFPLTVTSAQKNPTAFYLCASSGDSNQPQHFGDGTRLSIL.

Note on this clone: Distinct nucleotide sequences in the sample also encode this CDR3. The chain employs TRBV6-5 and TRBJ2-2; 7 bases are a match to TRBD2. Germline-derived CDR1 and CDR2 are MNHEY and SVGAGI. The J segment lost 4 bases and the V segment lost 2 bases, leaving 4 bases of the junction unmatched. This CDR3 has 15 residues. Here the CDR3 reads CASSYRLAGTGELFF. The DNA of the CDR3 is TGTGCCAGCAGTTACCGACTAGCTGGCACCGGGGAGCTGTTTTTT.

The chain recombines TRBV6-5 with TRBJ1-2; perhaps TRBD1 as D (5 bases). Deletions cut 6 bases from V and 0 bases from J, with 14 bases between. The CDR3 loop spans 15 amino acids. The V gene's germline CDR1 is MNHEY and CDR2 SVGAGI. The CDR3 spells CASRPPTASNYGYTF. CDR3 nucleotides: TGTGCCAGCAGACCCCCGACAGCTTCTAACTATGGCTACACCTTC.

This chain links TRBV4-2 with TRBJ2-2; 8 nucleotides align to TRBD1. Germline values: CDR1 LGHNA, CDR2 YNFKEQ. CDR3 size: 16 residues. V gave up 0 bases and J gave up 6 bases; unmatched junction bases: 6. This CDR3 is CASSQDRRRGPGELFF. The CDR3 DNA reads as TGTGCCAGCAGCCAAGATCGGCGCAGGGGGCCCGGGGAGCTGTTTTTT.

V gene TRBV29-1 combines with J gene TRBJ1-1; possibly TRBD1 for D (5 bases). Deletions cut 3 bases from V and 5 bases from J, with 13 bases between. This CDR3 region has 13 residues. CDR1 is SQVTM, CDR2 ANQGSEA, per germline. The CDR3 is CSVDVGGRTEAFF. The CDR3, as DNA: TGCAGCGTTGACGTCGGGGGGAGGACTGAAGCTTTCTTT. Full variable domain (outside the CDR3, taken from reference TRBV29-1 and TRBJ1-1): SAVISQKPSRDICQRGTSLTIQCQVDSQVTMMFWYRQQPGQSLTLIATANQGSEATYESGFVIDKFPISRPNLTFSTLTVSNMSPEDSSIYLCSVDVGGRTEAFFGQGTRLTVV.

In this sample, this clone turned up a few times. V and J are TRBV5-1 and TRBJ1-2; tentative D call: TRBD1 (6 bases). V gave up 2 bases and J gave up 4 bases, with 15 bases separating them. CDR1 is SGHRS, CDR2 YFSETQ, per germline. The CDR3 is made up of 15 amino acids. CDR3 residues: CASSLGPGQIYGYTF. In DNA form, the CDR3 reads TGCGCCAGCAGCTTAGGCCCCGGACAGATCTATGGCTACACCTTC.

The V call is TRBV27, the J call TRBJ2-2, with D possibly being TRBD1 (6 bases). Germline V gene data show CDR1 as MNHEY and CDR2 as SMNVEV (reference sequence). The V gene lost 5 bases and the J gene lost 3 bases, with 16 bases spanning the gap. The CDR3 has 16 amino acids. The CDR3 bases are TGTGCCAGCAGTAAATCACCAGGGGCGGACACCGGGGAGCTGTTTTTT. It is translated as CASSKSPGADTGELFF.

V is TRBV28 and J is TRBJ1-2, with 9 bases fitting TRBD1. J lost 7 bases, V lost 6 bases, and 6 bases had no gene match. Germline CDR1 and CDR2: MDHEN and SYDVKM. This CDR3 has 13 amino acids. CDR3 region: CASRGQGKGGYTF. CDR3 in DNA: TGTGCCAGCAGGGGACAGGGTAAAGGTGGCTACACCTTC.

The chain combines TRBV19 with TRBJ1-3; D might be TRBD1 (6 bases). The V end was cut by 3 bases, the J end by 10 bases, with 16 bases between. The CDR3 totals 14 residues. Germline V CDR1 and CDR2: LNHDA, SQIVND (reference sequence). The CDR3 DNA sequence: TGTGCCAGTAGTATTGGTCGACAGGCTCGAACCATATATTTT. It encodes CASSIGRQARTIYF.

This clone occurred once. Other DNA variants within this sample encode the same CDR3. The V call is TRBV28, the J call TRBJ1-2, with 9 nucleotides matching TRBD1. The CDR3 totals 13 residues. The junction had 3 bases not matched to a gene; V was cut back by 6 bases and J by 4 bases. The V gene's germline CDR1 is MDHEN and CDR2 SYDVKM. Written as DNA, the CDR3 is TGTGCCAGCAGGACAGGGGGTGTCTATGGCTACACCTTC. Translated, it gives CASRTGGVYGYTF.

V is TRBV28 and J is TRBJ2-2, with D hard to call. The germline gives CDR1 MDHEN, CDR2 SYDVKM. CDR3 length equals 14 residues. V lost 2 bases and J lost 2, with 6 bases in between. The CDR3 protein is CASSLKLNTGELFF. CDR3 coding DNA: TGTGCCAGCAGTTTAAAGCTTAACACCGGGGAGCTGTTTTTT.

The CDR3 region is CASSPSGGSYNEQFF. CDR3 coding DNA: TGTGCCAGCAGCCCTAGCGGGGGGTCCTACAATGAGCAGTTCTTC. The chain is built from TRBV7-2 and TRBJ2-1, with 11 bases lining up with TRBD2. Germline assignment: CDR1 SGHTA and CDR2 FQGNSA. V lost 5 bases and J lost 1; bases outside the gene matches: 1. There are 15 residues in the CDR3.

The J gene is TRBJ2-2, the V gene TRBV4-2; TRBD2 matches at 8 bases. Losses at the gene ends were 4 bases for V and 7 bases for J; bases not matched to a gene: 11. The CDR3 is 16 amino acids. Germline CDR1 LGHNA, CDR2 YNFKEQ. CDR3 loop: CASSRQVAGNGGELFF. The CDR3 bases are TGTGCCAGCAGCCGGCAAGTAGCGGGAAACGGCGGGGAGCTGTTTTTT.

Turning to this clone: This CDR3 is also generated by other DNA sequences in the sample. The gene calls are TRBV3-1 (or the pseudogene TRBV3-2) and TRBJ1-1, with D perhaps matching TRBD1 (6 bases). Germline V gene sequence: CDR1 LGHDT, CDR2 YNNKEL (reference sequence). Trimming left V 3 bases short and J 1 base short, with 9 bases between. The CDR3 sequence is 14 residues long. CDR3: CASSQRQANTEAFF. In DNA form, the CDR3 reads TGTGCCAGCAGCCAGCGACAGGCGAACACTGAAGCTTTCTTT.

The chain links TRBV29-1 to TRBJ1-2, with TRBD1 matching over 8 bases. CDR1 and CDR2 from the germline V gene are SQVTM and ANQGSEA. The CDR3 contains 13 residues. V dropped 6 bases and J dropped 2; count of bases not matched to a gene: 5. CDR3 in DNA: TGCAGCGTGACTGGACAGGGCAACTATGGCTACACCTTC. This translates into CSVTGQGNYGYTF.

About this clone: The same CDR3 arises from other DNA sequences in this sample as well. This chain links TRBV18 with TRBJ2-1; 11 nucleotides line up with TRBD2. Germline CDR1 reads KGHSH; CDR2 reads LQKENI. The CDR3 is 15 amino acids. Trimming at V came to 3 bases and at J to 3 bases, leaving 1 base not matched to a gene. This CDR3 reads CASSPTSGSYNEQFF. The DNA for the CDR3 is TGTGCCAGCTCACCTACTAGCGGGAGCTACAATGAGCAGTTCTTC. Full variable domain (remainder filled in from reference TRBV18 and TRBJ2-1): NAGVMQNPRHLVRRRGQEARLRCSPMKGHSHVYWYRQLPEEGLKFMVYLQKENIIDESGMPKERFSAEFPKEGPSILRIQQVVRGDSAAYFCASSPTSGSYNEQFFGPGTRLTVL.

V usage is TRBV28 and J usage is TRBJ2-7, with TRBD1 identical over 12 bases. The germline V gene has CDR1 MDHEN and CDR2 SYDVKM. J gave up 5 bases and V 5 bases, and 7 bases lay outside the gene matches. The CDR3 sequence is 15 residues long. CDR3 region: CASSTPGTGGHEQYF. The CDR3 DNA is TGTGCCAGCAGTACCCCCGGGACAGGGGGCCACGAGCAGTACTTC.